A selection of T cell receptor beta chains follows, all from one sample in a study of type 1 and type 2 diabetes patients. MiXCR was run by TCRdb on the multiplex PCR reads, yielding one entry per CDR3 protein. This sample has 250,000 or so distinct CDR3 sequences; roughly 48% occur once, and the top ten carry about 13%. The specimen was peripheral blood mononuclear cells (PBMCs). Receptors originate from a man aged 18 to 35 with type 2 diabetes. CDR3s include the opening cysteine and the closing phenylalanine or tryptophan. The D gene is left open where the match is weak. Clone size is not always given. Where it is, it says once, few, many or a class for expanded clones.

>TRBD2|few|TRBV7-9|TRBJ2-7
TGTGCCAGCAGCCGGGGGGACTACGAGCAGTACTTC
CASSRGDYEQYF
>.|.|TRBV19|TRBJ2-6
TGTGCCACGGGTGTTACGGGGCCCGGCGTCCTGACTTTC
CATGVTGPGVLTF
>TRBD2|few|TRBV15|TRBJ2-1
TGTGCCACCAGCAGAGATACCCGACTAGCGGGAGGGCTCAATGAGCAGTTCTTC
CATSRDTRLAGGLNEQFF
>TRBD2|.|TRBV12-3/TRBV12-4|TRBJ2-1
TGTGCCAGCAGTTCAGCGGGACCCCTCAATGAGCAGTTCTTC
CASSSAGPLNEQFF
>TRBD2|.|TRBV29-1|TRBJ2-7
TGCAGCGCAATGACTAGCGACCACTACGAGCAGTACTTC
CSAMTSDHYEQYF
>.|.|TRBV7-2|TRBJ2-5
TGTGCCAGCAGACCACGAAGACGGGAGATGGGAGAGACCCAGTACTTC
CASRPRRREMGETQYF
>.|few|TRBV4-1|TRBJ2-3
TGCGCCAGCAGCCAAGCAGGGAGCACAGATACGCAGTATTTT
CASSQAGSTDTQYF
>.|once|TRBV13|TRBJ2-2
TGTGCCAGCAGCTTCTCCAAAAACCTGCGATCCGGGGAGCTGTTTTTT
CASSFSKNLRSGELFF
>.|.|TRBV7-2|TRBJ1-2
TGTGCCAGCAGCTCGTCGGGGACCTATGGCTACACCTTC
CASSSSGTYGYTF
>TRBD1|.|TRBV7-9|TRBJ2-7
TGTGCCAGCAGTTGGGACAGGGGCGACGAGCAGTACTTC
CASSWDRGDEQYF
>.|few|TRBV29-1|TRBJ1-1
TGCAGCGTCTGCCAGCACCTGAACACTGAAGCTTTCTTT
CSVCQHLNTEAFF
>TRBD1|.|TRBV7-9|TRBJ1-1
TGTGCCAGCAGCTTGAAGAACCGGGACAGGGGATACTTGAACACTGAAGCTTTCTTT
CASSLKNRDRGYLNTEAFF
>.|many|TRBV14|TRBJ1-1
TGTGCCAGCAGCCAAGAGATGAACACTGAAGCTTTCTTT
CASSQEMNTEAFF
>TRBD1|few|TRBV7-8|TRBJ2-7
TGTGCCAGCAGCCCTGACAGGGGAGAAGGCGAGCAGTACTTC
CASSPDRGEGEQYF
>.|many|TRBV2|TRBJ2-7
TGTGCCAGCAGTGACGTCCGTAGCTACGAGCAGTACTTC
CASSDVRSYEQYF
>.|few|TRBV4-2|TRBJ1-1
TGTGCCAGCGGAGGCGGCACTGAAGCTTTCTTT
CASGGGTEAFF
>TRBD2|.|TRBV2|TRBJ2-3
TGTGCCAGCAGGGAGCGGGAGGGGACAGATACGCAGTATTTT
CASREREGTDTQYF
>.|.|TRBV20-1|TRBJ1-1
TGCAGTGCTAGCCCCAGGCTCCATGAAGCTTTCTTT
CSASPRLHEAFF
>TRBD2|.|TRBV20-1|TRBJ2-1
TGCAGTGCTACACAGGCGGGAGCGATCTACAATGAGCAGTTCTTC
CSATQAGAIYNEQFF
>TRBD1|.|TRBV4-1|TRBJ2-7
TGCGCCAGCAGCCAACCTGACAGGGCCACCTACGAGCAGTACTTC
CASSQPDRATYEQYF
>.|.|TRBV18|TRBJ1-1
TGTGCCAGCTCACCCTCGCGGGGGACGACTGAAGCTTTCTTT
CASSPSRGTTEAFF
>TRBD2|few|TRBV19|TRBJ2-2
TGTGCCAGTAGCATCATCCTAGCGGGAGCGAACACCGGGGAGCTGTTTTTT
CASSIILAGANTGELFF
>TRBD2|once|TRBV29-1|TRBJ2-1
TGCAGCGTCCTATCATCCACTAGCGGAATGTCCAATAGTGGGTACAATGGGCAGTTCTTC
CSVLSSTSGMSNSGYNGQFF
>TRBD1|.|TRBV4-2|TRBJ1-2
TGTGCCAGCAGCCTCACGACAGGGGGACTTGGCTACACCTTC
CASSLTTGGLGYTF
>.|few|TRBV13|TRBJ2-7
TGTGCCAGCAGCTTAGGGGGTTCAGTCTACGAGCAGTACTTC
CASSLGGSVYEQYF
>.|.|TRBV2|TRBJ2-1
TGTGCCAGCAGTGAGGGCTGGGGGCATGAGCAGTTCTTC
CASSEGWGHEQFF
>TRBD1|.|TRBV15|TRBJ2-7
TGTGCCATCAGCAGGGGACAGGGGTACGAGCAGTACTTC
CAISRGQGYEQYF
>TRBD2|.|TRBV30|TRBJ2-7
TGTGCCTGGAGTGTCCCGACTAGCGGGACCTACGAGCAGTACTTC
CAWSVPTSGTYEQYF
>.|.|TRBV4-1|TRBJ2-1
TGCGCCAGCAGCCAAGCTGCTCATTCCGATCCACCCATTGAGCAGTTCTTC
CASSQAAHSDPPIEQFF
>.|.|TRBV7-9|TRBJ2-1
.
CASSFGAGNEQFF
>.|.|TRBV19|TRBJ1-2
TGTGCCAGCAGTTACTCGGGGGATGTTGAGGGCTACACCTTC
CASSYSGDVEGYTF
>TRBD1|.|TRBV6-1|TRBJ1-1
TGTGCCAGCAGGCGACAGGGATCGAACACTGAAGCTTTCTTT
CASRRQGSNTEAFF
>.|few|TRBV10-2|TRBJ1-2
TGCGCCAGCAGTGAGTTGAACTATGGCTACACCTTC
CASSELNYGYTF
>.|few|TRBV14|TRBJ2-7
TGTGCCAGCAGCCATGGGGGAGGGCAGGGGTCCTACGAGCAGTACTTC
CASSHGGGQGSYEQYF
>.|once|TRBV28|TRBJ1-1
TGTGCCAGCAGCTCCCTGGGGTATATTAGTGTAGCTTTCTTT
CASSSLGYISVAFF
>.|.|TRBV9|TRBJ2-7
TGTGCCAGCAGCCCCCACTACGAGCAGTACTTC
CASSPHYEQYF
>TRBD1|.|TRBV7-2|TRBJ2-7
TGTGCCAGCAGCTTAGACGCGACAGGGGGCAACGAGCAGTACTTC
CASSLDATGGNEQYF
>.|many|TRBV2|TRBJ1-2
TGTGCCAGCAGTAGGGAGTCTAACTATGGCTACACCTTC
CASSRESNYGYTF
>TRBD2|few|TRBV5-4|TRBJ2-2
TGTGCCAGCAGCTTCCGACTAGCGGGGGACACCGGGGAGCTGTTTTTT
CASSFRLAGDTGELFF
>.|few|TRBV7-9|TRBJ2-7
TGTGCCAGCAGCGAAGGACGGGGCTACGAGCAGTACTTC
CASSEGRGYEQYF
>.|.|TRBV6-6|TRBJ1-2
TGTGCCGGAAAAACAGTTAACTATGGCTACACCTTC
CAGKTVNYGYTF
>.|few|TRBV10-2|TRBJ1-5
TGCGCCAGCAGGGACGGAGATAGCAATCAGCCCCAGCATTTT
CASRDGDSNQPQHF
>.|.|TRBV12-3/TRBV12-4|TRBJ1-1
TGTGCCAGCAGTTTCGGACAGCCGAACACTGAAGCTTTCTTT
CASSFGQPNTEAFF
>.|few|TRBV19|TRBJ2-7
TGTGCCAGTAGCCCCCTCCGGCGGGACAGCTCTAGGGCCTACGAGCAGTACTTC
CASSPLRRDSSRAYEQYF
>TRBD2|many|TRBV2|TRBJ2-7
TGTGCCGCGGGGGGACAATCCTACGAGCAGTACTTC
CAAGGQSYEQYF
>TRBD2|.|TRBV19|TRBJ2-3
TGTGCCAGTCGACTAGCGGCCTACACAGATACGCAGTATTTT
CASRLAAYTDTQYF
>.|.|TRBV2|TRBJ1-2
TGTGCCAGCAGTGTTAGGGTCGACGAGGACACCTTC
CASSVRVDEDTF
>TRBD2|.|TRBV20-1|TRBJ2-7
TGCAGTGCTAGGAAGCGGGAGGGCGTAAATTACGAGCAGTACTTC
CSARKREGVNYEQYF
>.|few|TRBV2|TRBJ2-3
TGTGCCAGCAGTGAATTGCCTACAGATACGCAGTATTTT
CASSELPTDTQYF
>.|many|TRBV25-1|TRBJ2-5
TGTGCCAGCAGTGAATATCACAGGGAAGAGACCCAGTACTTC
CASSEYHREETQYF
>.|once|TRBV15|TRBJ1-6
TGTGCCACCAGCAGAGATCAATCACCCCTCCACTTT
CATSRDQSPLHF
>.|many|TRBV30|TRBJ2-5
TGTGCCTGGAGTGTTCGATGGGAGACCCAGTACTTC
CAWSVRWETQYF
>.|.|TRBV29-1|TRBJ2-1
TGCAGCGTCAACAGACTAGGGGATGAGCAGTTCTTC
CSVNRLGDEQFF